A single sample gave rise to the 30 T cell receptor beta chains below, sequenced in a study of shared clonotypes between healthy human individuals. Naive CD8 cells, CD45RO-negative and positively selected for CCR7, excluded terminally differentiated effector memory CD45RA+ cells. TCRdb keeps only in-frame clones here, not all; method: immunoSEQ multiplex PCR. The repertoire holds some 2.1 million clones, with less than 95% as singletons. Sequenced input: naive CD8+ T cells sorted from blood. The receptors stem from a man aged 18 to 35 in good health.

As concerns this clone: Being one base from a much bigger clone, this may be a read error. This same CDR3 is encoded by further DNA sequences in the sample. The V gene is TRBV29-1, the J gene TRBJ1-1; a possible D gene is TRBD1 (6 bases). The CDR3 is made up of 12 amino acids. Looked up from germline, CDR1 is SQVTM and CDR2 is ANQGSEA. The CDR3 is CSATGGWTEAFF. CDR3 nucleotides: TGCAGCGCGACAGGTGGGTGGACTGAGGCTTTCTTT.

The CDR3 spells CASSRTDNTGELFF. CDR3 nucleotide sequence: TGTGCCAGCAGTAGGACAGATAACACCGGGGAGCTGTTTTTT. The chain links TRBV28 to TRBJ2-2; a weak D match, TRBD1 (6 bases). The CDR3 has 14 residues. The germline V gene has CDR1 MDHEN and CDR2 SYDVKM. V lost 5 bases and J lost 2, with 9 bases in between.

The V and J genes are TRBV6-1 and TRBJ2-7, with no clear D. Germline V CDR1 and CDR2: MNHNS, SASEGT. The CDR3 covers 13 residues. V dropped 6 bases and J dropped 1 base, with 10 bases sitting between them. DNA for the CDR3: TGTGCCAGCAGCCCCCTTGGTTCCTACGAGCAGTACTTC. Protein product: CASSPLGSYEQYF.

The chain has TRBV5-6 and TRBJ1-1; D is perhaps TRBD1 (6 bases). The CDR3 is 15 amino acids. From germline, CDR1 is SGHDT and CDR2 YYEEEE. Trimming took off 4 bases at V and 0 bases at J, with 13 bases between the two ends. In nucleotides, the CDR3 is TGTGCCAGCAGCCCACGGGACACACTGAACACTGAAGCTTTCTTT. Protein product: CASSPRDTLNTEAFF.

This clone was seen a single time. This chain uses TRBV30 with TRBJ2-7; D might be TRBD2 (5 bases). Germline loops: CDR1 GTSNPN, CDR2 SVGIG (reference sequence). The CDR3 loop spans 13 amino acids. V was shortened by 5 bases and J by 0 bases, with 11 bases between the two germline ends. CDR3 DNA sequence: TGTGCCTGGGGCCCCGGGATCTCCTACGAGCAGTACTTC. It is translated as CAWGPGISYEQYF.

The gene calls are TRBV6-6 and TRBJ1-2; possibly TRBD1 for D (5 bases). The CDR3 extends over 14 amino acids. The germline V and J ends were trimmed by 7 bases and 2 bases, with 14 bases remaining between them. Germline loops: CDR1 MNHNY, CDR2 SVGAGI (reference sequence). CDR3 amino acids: CASTLRGENYGYTF. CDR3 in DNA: TGTGCCAGCACCCTACGAGGGGAGAACTATGGCTACACCTTC.

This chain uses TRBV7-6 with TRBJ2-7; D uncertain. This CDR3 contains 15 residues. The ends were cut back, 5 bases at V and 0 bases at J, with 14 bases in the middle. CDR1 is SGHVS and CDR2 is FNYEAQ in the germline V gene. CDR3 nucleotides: TGTGCCAGCAGCCCCGAGGCTGCGAGCTCCTACGAGCAGTACTTC. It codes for CASSPEAASSYEQYF.

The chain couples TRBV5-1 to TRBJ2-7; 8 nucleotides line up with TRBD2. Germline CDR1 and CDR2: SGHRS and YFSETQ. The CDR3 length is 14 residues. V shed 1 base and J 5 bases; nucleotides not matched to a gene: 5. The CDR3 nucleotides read TGCGCCAGCAGCTTGCGGGGGGGACCGAACGAGCAGTACTTC. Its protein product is CASSLRGGPNEQYF.

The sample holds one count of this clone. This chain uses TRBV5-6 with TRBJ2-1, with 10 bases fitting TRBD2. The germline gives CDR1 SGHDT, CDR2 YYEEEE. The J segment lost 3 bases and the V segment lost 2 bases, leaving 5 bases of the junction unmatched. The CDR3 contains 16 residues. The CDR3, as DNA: TGTGCCAGCAGCTTTATGGCTAGCGGGGGCTACAATGAGCAGTTCTTC. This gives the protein CASSFMASGGYNEQFF.

The CDR3 nucleotides are TGTGCCAGCAACGTCGACAGGGCGGTCGAGCAGTACTTC. This encodes CASNVDRAVEQYF. The rearrangement links TRBV19 to TRBJ2-7; 7 nucleotides align to TRBD1. Germline trimming cut 9 bases from V and 6 bases from J; bases unmatched to any gene: 11. This CDR3 contains 13 residues. Germline V gene data show CDR1 as LNHDA and CDR2 as SQIVND (reference sequence).

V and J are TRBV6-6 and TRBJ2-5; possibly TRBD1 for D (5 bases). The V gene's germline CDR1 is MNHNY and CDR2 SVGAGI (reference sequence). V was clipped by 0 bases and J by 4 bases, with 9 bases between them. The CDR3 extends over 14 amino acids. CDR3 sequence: CASSYSEGVETQYF. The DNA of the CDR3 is TGTGCCAGCAGTTACTCGGAAGGGGTAGAGACCCAGTACTTC.

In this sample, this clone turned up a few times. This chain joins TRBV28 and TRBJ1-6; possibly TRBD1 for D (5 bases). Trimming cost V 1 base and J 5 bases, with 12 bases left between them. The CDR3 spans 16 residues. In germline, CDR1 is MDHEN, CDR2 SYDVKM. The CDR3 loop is CASSLLQVGDNSPLHF. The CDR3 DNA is TGTGCCAGCAGTTTATTACAGGTCGGGGATAATTCACCCCTCCACTTT.

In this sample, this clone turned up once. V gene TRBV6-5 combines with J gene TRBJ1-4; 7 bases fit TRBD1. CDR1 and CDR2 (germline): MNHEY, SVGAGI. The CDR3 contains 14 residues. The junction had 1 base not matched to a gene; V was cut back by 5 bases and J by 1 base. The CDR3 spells CASSTGVTNEKLFF. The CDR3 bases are TGTGCCAGCAGTACAGGGGTAACTAATGAAAAACTGTTTTTT.

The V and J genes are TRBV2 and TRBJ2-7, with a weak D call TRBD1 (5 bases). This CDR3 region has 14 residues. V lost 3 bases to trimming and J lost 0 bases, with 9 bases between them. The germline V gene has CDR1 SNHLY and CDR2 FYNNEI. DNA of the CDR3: TGTGCCAGCAGTGACAGGGTAAGCTCCTACGAGCAGTACTTC. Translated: CASSDRVSSYEQYF.

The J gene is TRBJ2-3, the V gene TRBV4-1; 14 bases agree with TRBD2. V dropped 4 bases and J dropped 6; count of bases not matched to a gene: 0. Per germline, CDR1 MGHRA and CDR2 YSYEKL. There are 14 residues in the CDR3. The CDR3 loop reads CASSRLAGGDTQYF. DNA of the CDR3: TGCGCCAGCAGCCGACTAGCGGGGGGGGATACGCAGTATTTT.

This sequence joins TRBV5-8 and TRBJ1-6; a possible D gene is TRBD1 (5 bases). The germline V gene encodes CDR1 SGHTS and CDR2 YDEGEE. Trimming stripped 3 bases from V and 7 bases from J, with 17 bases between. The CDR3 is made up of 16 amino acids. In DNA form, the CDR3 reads TGTGCCAGCAGCTGGGTGGGGCGACCGGTAAATTCACCCCTCCACTTT. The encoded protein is CASSWVGRPVNSPLHF.

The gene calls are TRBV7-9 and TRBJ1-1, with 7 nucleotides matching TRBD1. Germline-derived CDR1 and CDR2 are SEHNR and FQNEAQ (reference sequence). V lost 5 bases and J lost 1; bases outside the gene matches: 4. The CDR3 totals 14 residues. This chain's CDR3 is CASSPWDRNTEAFF. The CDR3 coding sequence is TGTGCCAGCAGCCCGTGGGACAGGAACACTGAAGCTTTCTTT.

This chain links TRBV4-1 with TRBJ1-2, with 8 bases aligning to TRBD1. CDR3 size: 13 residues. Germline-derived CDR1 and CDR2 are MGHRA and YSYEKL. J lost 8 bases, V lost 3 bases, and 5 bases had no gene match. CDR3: CASSHNRGTGYTF. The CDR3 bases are TGCGCCAGCAGCCACAACAGGGGGACGGGCTACACCTTC.

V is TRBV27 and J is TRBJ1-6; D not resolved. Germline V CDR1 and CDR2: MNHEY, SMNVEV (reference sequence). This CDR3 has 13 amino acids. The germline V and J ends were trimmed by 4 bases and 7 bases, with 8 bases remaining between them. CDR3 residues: CASSYGVNSPLHF. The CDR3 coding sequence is TGTGCCAGCAGTTATGGGGTGAATTCACCCCTCCACTTT.

The CDR3: CASNDRKNYEQYF. CDR3 coding DNA: TGTGCCAGCAACGACAGGAAAAACTACGAGCAGTACTTC. This rearrangement joins TRBV7-2 to TRBJ2-7; the D gene is possibly TRBD1 (6 bases). CDR1 and CDR2 (germline): SGHTA, FQGNSA. The CDR3 totals 13 residues. V lost 7 bases, J lost 3 bases, and 13 bases lay in between. The variable domain in full, with the rest retrieved from reference TRBV7-2 and TRBJ2-7, is GAGVSQSPSNKVTEKGKDVELRCDPISGHTALYWYRQSLGQGLEFLIYFQGNSAPDKSGLPSDRFSAERTGGSVSTLTIQRTQQEDSAVYLCASNDRKNYEQYFGPGTRLTVT.

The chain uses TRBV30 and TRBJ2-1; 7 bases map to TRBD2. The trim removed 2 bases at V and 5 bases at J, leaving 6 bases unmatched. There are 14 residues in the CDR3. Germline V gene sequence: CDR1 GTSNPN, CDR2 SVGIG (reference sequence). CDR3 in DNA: TGTGCCTGGAGTCTAGCGGCCTTCGACAATGAGCAGTTCTTC. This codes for CAWSLAAFDNEQFF.

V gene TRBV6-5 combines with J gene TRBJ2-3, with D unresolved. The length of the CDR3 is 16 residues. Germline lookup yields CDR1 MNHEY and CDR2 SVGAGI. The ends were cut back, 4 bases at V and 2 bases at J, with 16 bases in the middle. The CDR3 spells CASSLGLGGYTDTQYF. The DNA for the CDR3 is TGTGCCAGCAGTTTGGGCCTCGGCGGATACACAGATACGCAGTATTTT.

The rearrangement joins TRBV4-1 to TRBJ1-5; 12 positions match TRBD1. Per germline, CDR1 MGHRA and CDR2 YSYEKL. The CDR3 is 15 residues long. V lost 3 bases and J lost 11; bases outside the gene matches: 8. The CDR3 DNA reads TGCGCCAGCAGCCAGGCGGGACAGGGGGCATGGTCCCAGCATTTT. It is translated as CASSQAGQGAWSQHF.

DNA of the CDR3: TGTGCCACCGCTGTGAGGTCGGGCAATCAGCCCCAGCATTTT. It specifies CATAVRSGNQPQHF. J is TRBJ1-5 and V is TRBV27, with unresolved D. The CDR3 runs to 14 residues. The ends were cut back, 10 bases at V and 2 bases at J, with 15 bases in the middle. Germline CDR1 and CDR2: MNHEY and SMNVEV (reference sequence).

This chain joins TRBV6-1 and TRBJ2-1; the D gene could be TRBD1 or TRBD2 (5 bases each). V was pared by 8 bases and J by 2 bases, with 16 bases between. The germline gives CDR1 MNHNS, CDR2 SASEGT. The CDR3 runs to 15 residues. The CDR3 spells CASGDRDGAYNEQFF. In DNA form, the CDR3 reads TGTGCCAGCGGGGACCGGGACGGAGCCTACAATGAGCAGTTCTTC.

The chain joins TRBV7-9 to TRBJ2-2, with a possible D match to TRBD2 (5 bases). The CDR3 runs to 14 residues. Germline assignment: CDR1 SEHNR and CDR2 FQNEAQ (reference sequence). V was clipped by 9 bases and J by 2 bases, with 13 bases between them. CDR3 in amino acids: CASREPPNTGELFF. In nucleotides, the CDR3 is TGTGCCAGTCGGGAACCCCCTAACACCGGGGAGCTGTTTTTT.

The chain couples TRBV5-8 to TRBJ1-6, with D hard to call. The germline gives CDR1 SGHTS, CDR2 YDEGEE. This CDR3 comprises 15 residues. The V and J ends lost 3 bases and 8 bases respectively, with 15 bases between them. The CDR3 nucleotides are TGTGCCAGCAGCTACGGTGGGGTGTTGGATTCACCCCTCCACTTT. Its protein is CASSYGGVLDSPLHF. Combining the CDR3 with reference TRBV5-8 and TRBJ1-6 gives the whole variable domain EAGVTQSPTHLIKTRGQQATLRCSPISGHTSVYWYQQALGLGLQFLLWYDEGEERNRGNFPPRFSGRQFPNYSSELNVNALELEDSALYLCASSYGGVLDSPLHFGNGTRLTVT.

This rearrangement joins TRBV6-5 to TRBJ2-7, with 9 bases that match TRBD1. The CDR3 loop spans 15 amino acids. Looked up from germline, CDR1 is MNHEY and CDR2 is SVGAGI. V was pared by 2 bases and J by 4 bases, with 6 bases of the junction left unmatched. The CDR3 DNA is TGTGCCAGCAGTTACGGGACAGGGTCTTTATACGAGCAGTACTTC. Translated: CASSYGTGSLYEQYF.

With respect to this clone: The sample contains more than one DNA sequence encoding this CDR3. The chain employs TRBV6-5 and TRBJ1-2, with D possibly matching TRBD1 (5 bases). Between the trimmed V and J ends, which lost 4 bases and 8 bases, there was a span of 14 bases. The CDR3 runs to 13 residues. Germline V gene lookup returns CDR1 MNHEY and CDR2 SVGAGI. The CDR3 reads CASSSDSPYGYTF. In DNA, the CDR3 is TGTGCCAGCAGTTCCGACAGTCCGTACGGCTACACCTTC.

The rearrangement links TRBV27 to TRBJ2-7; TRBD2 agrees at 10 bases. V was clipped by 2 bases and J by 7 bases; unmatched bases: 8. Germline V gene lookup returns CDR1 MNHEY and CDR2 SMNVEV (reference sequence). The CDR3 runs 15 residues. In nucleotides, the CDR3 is TGTGCCAGCAGTTTAGGACTAGCGGCCCCAGTGGAGCAGTACTTC. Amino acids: CASSLGLAAPVEQYF.